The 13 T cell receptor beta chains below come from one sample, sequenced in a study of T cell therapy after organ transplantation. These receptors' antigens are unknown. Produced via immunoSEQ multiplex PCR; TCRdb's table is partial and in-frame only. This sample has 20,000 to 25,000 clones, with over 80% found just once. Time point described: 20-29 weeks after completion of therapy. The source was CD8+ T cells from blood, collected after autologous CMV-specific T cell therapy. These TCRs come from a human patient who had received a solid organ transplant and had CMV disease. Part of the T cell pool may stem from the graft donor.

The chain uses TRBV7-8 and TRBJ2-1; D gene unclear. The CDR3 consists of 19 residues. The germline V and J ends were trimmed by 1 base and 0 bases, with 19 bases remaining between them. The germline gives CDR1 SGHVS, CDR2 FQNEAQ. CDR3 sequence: CASSLGVSPTPSSYNEQFF. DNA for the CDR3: TGTGCCAGCAGCTTAGGCGTCAGTCCAACTCCTAGCTCCTACAATGAGCAGTTCTTC.

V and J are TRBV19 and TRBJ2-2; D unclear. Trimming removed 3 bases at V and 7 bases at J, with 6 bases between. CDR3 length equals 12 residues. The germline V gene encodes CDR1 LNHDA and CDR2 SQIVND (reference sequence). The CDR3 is CASSIGFGELFF. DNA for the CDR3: TGTGCCAGTAGTATCGGCTTCGGGGAGCTGTTTTTT.

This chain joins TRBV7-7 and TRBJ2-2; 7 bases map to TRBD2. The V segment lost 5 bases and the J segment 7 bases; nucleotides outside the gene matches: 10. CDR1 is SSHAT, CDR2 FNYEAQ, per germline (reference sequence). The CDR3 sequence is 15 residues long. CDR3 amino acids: CASSPRAGVGGELFF. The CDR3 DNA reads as TGTGCCAGCAGCCCCCGGGCGGGAGTGGGCGGGGAGCTGTTTTTT. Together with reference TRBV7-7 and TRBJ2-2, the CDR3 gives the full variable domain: GAGVSQSPRYKVTKRGQDVTLRCDPISSHATLYWYQQALGQGPEFLTYFNYEAQPDKSGLPSDRFSAERPEGSISTLTIQRTEQRDSAMYRCASSPRAGVGGELFFGEGSRLTVL.

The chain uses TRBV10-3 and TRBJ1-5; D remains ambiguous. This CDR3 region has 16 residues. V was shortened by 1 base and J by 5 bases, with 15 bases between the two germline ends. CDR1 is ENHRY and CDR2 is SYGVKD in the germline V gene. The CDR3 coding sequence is TGTGCCATCAGTGAGTTTTTGCTCGGACCGGATCAGCCCCAGCATTTT. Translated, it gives CAISEFLLGPDQPQHF.

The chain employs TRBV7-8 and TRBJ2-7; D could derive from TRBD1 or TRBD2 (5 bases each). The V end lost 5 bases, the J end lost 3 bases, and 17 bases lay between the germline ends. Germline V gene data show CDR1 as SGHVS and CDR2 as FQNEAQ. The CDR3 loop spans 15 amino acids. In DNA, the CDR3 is TGTGCCAGCAGCACCGGGGAAGGACACATCTACGAGCAGTACTTC. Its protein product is CASSTGEGHIYEQYF.

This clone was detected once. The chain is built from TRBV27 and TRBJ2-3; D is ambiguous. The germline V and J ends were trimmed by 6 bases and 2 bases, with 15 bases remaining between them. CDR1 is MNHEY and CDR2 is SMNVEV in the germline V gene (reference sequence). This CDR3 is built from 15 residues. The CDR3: CASRPFTENTDTQYF. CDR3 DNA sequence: TGTGCCAGCAGACCTTTTACAGAAAACACAGATACGCAGTATTTT.

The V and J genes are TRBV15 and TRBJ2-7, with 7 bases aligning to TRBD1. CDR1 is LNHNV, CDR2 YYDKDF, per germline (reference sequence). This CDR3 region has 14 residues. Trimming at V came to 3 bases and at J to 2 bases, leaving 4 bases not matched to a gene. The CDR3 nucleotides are TGTGCCACCAGCAGCGACAGGGCCCCCTACGAGCAGTACTTC. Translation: CATSSDRAPYEQYF.

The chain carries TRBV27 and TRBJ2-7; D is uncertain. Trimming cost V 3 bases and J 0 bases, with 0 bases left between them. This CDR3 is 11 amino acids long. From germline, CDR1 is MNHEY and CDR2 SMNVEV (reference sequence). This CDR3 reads CASSFSYEQYF. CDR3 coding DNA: TGTGCCAGCAGTTTCTCCTACGAGCAGTACTTC.

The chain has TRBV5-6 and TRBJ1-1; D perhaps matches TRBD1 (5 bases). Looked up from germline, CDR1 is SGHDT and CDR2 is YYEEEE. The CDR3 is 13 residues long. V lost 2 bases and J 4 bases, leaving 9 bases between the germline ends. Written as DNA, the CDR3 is TGTGCCAGCAGCTTTTTCGGGGGCACTGAAGCTTTCTTT. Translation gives CASSFFGGTEAFF. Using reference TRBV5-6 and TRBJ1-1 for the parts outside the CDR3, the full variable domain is DAGVTQSPTHLIKTRGQQVTLRCSPKSGHDTVSWYQQALGQGPQFIFQYYEEEERQRGNFPDRFSGHQFPNYSSELNVNALLLGDSALYLCASSFFGGTEAFFGQGTRLTVV.

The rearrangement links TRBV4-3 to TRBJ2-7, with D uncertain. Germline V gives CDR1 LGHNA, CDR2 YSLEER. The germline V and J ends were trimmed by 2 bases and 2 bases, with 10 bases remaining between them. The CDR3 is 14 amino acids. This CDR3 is CASSQNWRPYEQYF. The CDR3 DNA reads TGCGCCAGCAGCCAAAATTGGCGCCCCTACGAGCAGTACTTC.

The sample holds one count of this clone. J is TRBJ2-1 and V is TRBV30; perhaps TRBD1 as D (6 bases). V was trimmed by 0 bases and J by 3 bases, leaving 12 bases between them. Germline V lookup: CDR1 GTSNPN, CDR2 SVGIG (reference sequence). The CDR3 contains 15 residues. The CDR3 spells CAWSVGTRLYNEQFF. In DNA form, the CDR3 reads TGTGCCTGGAGTGTGGGGACACGGCTCTACAATGAGCAGTTCTTC.

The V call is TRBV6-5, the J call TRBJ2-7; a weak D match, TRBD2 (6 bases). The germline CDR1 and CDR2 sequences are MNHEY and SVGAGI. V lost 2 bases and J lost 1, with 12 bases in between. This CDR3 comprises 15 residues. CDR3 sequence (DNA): TGTGCCAGCAGTTACGCGGGGCTAACGTCCTACGAGCAGTACTTC. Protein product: CASSYAGLTSYEQYF.

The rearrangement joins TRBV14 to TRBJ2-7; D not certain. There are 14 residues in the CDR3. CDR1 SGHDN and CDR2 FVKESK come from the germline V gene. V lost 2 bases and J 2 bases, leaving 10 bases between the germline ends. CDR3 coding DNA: TGTGCCAGCAGCCAAATCGCAGGCCCCTACGAGCAGTACTTC. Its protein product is CASSQIAGPYEQYF.